This T cell receptor beta chain appears in the sequencing data of a study of blood T cell repertoires in COVID-19. This CDR3 has 13 residues. V gave up 7 bases and J gave up 7 bases, with 16 bases separating them. Looked up from germline, CDR1 is ENHRY and CDR2 is SYGVKD. Authors' processing steps: Reference gene primer amplification gave estimated nucleated cell counts. Data came from immunoSEQ multiplex PCR; TCRdb stores just in-frame clones and leaves some out. V, J and clone size are taken as reported in that table, and D and trimming were inferred from the DNA itself. The table shows over 130,000 clones, with about nine tenths occurring only once.

The TCR comes from a human donor in a cohort sampled during active COVID-19. The sample taken for sequencing was peripheral blood. The chain employs TRBV10-3 and TRBJ1-2; the D gene is possibly TRBD1 (6 bases). The CDR3 here is CAINLGGDGGYTF. In nucleotides, the CDR3 is TGTGCCATCAACCTAGGGGGGGACGGTGGCTACACCTTC.